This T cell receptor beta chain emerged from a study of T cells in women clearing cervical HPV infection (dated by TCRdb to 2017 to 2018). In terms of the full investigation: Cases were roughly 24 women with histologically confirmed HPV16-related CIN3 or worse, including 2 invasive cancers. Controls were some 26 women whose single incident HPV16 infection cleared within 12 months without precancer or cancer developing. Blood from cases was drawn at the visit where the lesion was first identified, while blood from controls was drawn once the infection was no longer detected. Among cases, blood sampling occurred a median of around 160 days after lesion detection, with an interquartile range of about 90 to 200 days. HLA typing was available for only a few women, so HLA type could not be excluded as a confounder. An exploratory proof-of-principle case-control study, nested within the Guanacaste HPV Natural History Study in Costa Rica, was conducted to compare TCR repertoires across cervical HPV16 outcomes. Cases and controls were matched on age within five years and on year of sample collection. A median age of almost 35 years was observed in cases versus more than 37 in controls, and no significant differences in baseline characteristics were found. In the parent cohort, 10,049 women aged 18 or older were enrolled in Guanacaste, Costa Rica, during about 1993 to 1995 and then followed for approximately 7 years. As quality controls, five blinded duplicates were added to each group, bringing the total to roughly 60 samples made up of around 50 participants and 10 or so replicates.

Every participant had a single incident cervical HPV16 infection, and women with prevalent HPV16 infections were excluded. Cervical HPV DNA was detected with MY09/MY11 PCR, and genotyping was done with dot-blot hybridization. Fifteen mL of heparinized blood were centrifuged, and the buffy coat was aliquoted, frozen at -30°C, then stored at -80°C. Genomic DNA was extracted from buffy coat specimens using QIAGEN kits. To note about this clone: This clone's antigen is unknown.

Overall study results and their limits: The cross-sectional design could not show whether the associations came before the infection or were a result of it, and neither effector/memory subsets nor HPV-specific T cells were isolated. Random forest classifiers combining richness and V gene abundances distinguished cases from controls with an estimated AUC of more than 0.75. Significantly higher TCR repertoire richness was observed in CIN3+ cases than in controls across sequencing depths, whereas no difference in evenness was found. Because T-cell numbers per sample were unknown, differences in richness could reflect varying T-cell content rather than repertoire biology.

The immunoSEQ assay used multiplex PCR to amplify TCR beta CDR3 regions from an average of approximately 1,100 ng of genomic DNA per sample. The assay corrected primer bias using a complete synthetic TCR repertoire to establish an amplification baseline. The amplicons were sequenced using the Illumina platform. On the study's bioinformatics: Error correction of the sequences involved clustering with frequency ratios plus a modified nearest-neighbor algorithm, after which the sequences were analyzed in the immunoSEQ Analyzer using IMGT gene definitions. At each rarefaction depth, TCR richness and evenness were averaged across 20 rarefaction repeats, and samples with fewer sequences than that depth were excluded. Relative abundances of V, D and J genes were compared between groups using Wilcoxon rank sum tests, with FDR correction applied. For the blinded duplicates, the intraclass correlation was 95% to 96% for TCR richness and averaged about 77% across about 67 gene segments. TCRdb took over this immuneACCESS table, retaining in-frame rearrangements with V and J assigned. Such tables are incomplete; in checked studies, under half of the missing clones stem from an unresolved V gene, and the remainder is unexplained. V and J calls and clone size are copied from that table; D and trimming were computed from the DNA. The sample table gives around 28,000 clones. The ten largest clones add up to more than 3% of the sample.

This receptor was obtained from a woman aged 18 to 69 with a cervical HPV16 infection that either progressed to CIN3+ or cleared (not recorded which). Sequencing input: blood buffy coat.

The CDR3 amino acid sequence is: CASSGPGINQPQYF. The CDR3 bases that were read are TGTGCCAGCAGTGGTCCAGGGATCAATCAGCCG. The rearranged chain carries TRBV2 and TRBJ2-3; the D region possibly corresponds to TRBD1 (5 bases align). The read terminates 3 residues before the CDR3 end, so the remaining end is supplied by the germline J gene. In the germline V gene, CDR1 corresponds to SNHLY and CDR2 to FYNNEI. The CDR3 spans 14 residues, from the cysteine through the phenylalanine. The 33 bases shown cover part of the CDR3, and their frame starts at base 1.